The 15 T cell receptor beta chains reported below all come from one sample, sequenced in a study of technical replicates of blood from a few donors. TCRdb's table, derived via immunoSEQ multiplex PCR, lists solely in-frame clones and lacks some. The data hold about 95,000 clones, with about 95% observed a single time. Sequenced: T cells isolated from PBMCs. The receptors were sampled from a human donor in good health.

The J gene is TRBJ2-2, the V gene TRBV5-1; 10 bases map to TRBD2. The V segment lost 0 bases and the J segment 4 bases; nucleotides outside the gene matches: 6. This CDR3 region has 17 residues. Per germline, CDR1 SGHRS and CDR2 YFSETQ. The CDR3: CASSLALAGVVTGELFF. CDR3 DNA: TGCGCCAGCAGCTTGGCGCTAGCGGGAGTCGTCACCGGGGAGCTGTTTTTT.

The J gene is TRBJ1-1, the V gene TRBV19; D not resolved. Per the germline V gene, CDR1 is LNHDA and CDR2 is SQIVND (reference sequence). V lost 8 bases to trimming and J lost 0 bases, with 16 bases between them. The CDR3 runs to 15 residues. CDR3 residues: CASHDERKMNTEAFF. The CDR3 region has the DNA TGTGCCAGTCATGATGAGAGGAAGATGAACACTGAAGCTTTCTTT.

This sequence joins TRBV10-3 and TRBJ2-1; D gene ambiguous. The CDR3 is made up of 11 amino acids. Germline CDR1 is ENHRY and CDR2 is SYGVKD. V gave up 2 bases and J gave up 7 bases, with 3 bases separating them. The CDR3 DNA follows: TGTGCCATCAGTGAGCAGAATGAGCAGTTCTTC. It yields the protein CAISEQNEQFF.

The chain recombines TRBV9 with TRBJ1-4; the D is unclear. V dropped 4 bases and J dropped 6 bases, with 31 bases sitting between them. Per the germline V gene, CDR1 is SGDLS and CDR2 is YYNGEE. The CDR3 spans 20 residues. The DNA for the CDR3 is TGTGCCAGCAGCTTTCCCCTCCCCGGCTGGAGGAGACGGGAGGATGAAAAACTGTTTTTT. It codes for CASSFPLPGWRRREDEKLFF.

CDR3 DNA: TGTGCCAGCAAGGAGACTAGCGGGCCGAACACCGGGGAGCTGTTTTTT. This translates into CASKETSGPNTGELFF. The chain couples TRBV6-4 to TRBJ2-2; 10 bases are a match to TRBD2. The V and J ends lost 7 bases and 0 bases, in that order; junction bases with no gene match: 5. The CDR3 is made up of 16 amino acids. The V gene's germline CDR1 is MRHNA and CDR2 SNTAGT.

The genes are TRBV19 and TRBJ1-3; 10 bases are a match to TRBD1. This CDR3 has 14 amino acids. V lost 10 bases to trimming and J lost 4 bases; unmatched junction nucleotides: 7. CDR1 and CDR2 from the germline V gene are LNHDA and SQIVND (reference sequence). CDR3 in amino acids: CATLDRGIGNTIYF. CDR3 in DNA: TGTGCCACCTTGGACAGGGGGATCGGAAACACCATATATTTT. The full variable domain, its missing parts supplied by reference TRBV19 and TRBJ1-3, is DGGITQSPKYLFRKEGQNVTLSCEQNLNHDAMYWYRQDPGQGLRLIYYSQIVNDFQKGDIAEGYSVSREKKESFPLTVTSAQKNPTAFYLCATLDRGIGNTIYFGEGSWLTVV.

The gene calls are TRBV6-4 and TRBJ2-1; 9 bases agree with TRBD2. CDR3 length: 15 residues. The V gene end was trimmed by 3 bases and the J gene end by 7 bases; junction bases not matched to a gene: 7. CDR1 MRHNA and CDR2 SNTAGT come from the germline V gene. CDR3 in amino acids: CASSEVGGLANEQFF. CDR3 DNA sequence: TGTGCCAGCAGTGAAGTAGGGGGACTAGCTAATGAGCAGTTCTTC.

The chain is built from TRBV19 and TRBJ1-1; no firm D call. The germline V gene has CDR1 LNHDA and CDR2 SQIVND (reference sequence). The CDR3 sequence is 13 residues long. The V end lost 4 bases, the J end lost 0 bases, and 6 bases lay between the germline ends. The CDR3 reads CASSRAMNTEAFF. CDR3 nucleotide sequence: TGTGCCAGTAGTAGGGCCATGAACACTGAAGCTTTCTTT. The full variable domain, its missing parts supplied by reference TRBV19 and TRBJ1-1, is DGGITQSPKYLFRKEGQNVTLSCEQNLNHDAMYWYRQDPGQGLRLIYYSQIVNDFQKGDIAEGYSVSREKKESFPLTVTSAQKNPTAFYLCASSRAMNTEAFFGQGTRLTVV.

CDR3 DNA sequence: TGTGCCAGCAGCGCTTCCCCACTTAGCGGGAGCTACAATGAGCAGTTCTTC. This encodes CASSASPLSGSYNEQFF. V and J are TRBV9 and TRBJ2-1; 9 bases are shared with TRBD2. The CDR3 totals 17 residues. V lost 3 bases to trimming and J lost 3 bases; unmatched junction nucleotides: 10. Germline lookup yields CDR1 SGDLS and CDR2 YYNGEE.

The CDR3 reads CASSQLSGGRNQPQHF. The CDR3 bases are TGTGCCAGCAGCCAATTATCGGGAGGGCGGAATCAGCCCCAGCATTTT. The chain is built from TRBV16 and TRBJ1-5; no definite D call. Germline V gives CDR1 KGHSY, CDR2 FQNENV. The CDR3 contains 16 residues. Trimming shortened V by 1 base and J by 4 bases, and 14 bases separated the two germline ends.

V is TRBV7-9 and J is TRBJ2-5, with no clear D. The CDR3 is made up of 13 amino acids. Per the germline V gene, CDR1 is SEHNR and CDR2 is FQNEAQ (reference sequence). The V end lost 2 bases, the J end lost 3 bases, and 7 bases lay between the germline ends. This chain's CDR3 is CASSLSRKETQYF. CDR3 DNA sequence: TGTGCCAGCAGCTTAAGCCGAAAAGAGACCCAGTACTTC. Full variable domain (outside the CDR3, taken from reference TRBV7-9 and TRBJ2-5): DTGVSQNPRHKITKRGQNVTFRCDPISEHNRLYWYRQTLGQGPEFLTYFQNEAQLEKSRLLSDRFSAERPKGSFSTLEIQRTEQGDSAMYLCASSLSRKETQYFGPGTRLLVL.

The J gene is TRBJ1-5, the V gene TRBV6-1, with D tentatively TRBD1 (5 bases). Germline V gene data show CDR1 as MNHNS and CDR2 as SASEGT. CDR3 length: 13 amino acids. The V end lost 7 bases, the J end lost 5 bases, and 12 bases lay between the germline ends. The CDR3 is CASKTAKDQPQHF. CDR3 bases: TGTGCCAGCAAGACAGCAAAGGATCAGCCCCAGCATTTT.

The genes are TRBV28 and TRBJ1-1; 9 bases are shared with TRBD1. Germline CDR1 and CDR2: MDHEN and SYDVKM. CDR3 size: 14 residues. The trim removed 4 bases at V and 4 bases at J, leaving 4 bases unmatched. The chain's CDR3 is CASSSGTGSTEAFF. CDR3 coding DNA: TGTGCCAGCAGTTCGGGGACAGGGAGCACTGAAGCTTTCTTT.

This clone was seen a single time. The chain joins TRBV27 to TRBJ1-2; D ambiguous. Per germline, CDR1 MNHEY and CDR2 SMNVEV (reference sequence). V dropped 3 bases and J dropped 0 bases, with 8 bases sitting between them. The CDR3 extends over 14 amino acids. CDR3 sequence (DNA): TGTGCCAGCAGTTTGAGGGTTACTAACTATGGCTACACCTTC. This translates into CASSLRVTNYGYTF.

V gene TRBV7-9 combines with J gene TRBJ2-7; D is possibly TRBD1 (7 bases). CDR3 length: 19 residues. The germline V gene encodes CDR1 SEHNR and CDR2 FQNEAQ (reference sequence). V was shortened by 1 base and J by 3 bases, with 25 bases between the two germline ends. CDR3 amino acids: CASSLGKEGAFLWNYEQYF. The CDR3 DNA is TGTGCCAGCAGCTTAGGCAAGGAGGGGGCGTTCTTGTGGAACTACGAGCAGTACTTC.